This T cell receptor (beta chain) was sequenced during a study of T-cell reconstitution after alpha-beta-depleted transplantation in children. J was trimmed by 5 bases and V by 2 bases; bases with no gene match: 7. CDR3 length: 14 amino acids. Germline lookup yields CDR1 SQVTM and CDR2 ANQGSEA. Study-wide points: From surviving recipient T cells and thymic progenitors came the high day-60 TCRbeta diversity observed in some patients. Expanded graft clones, several hundred of them, were reportedly the source of alpha-beta T cells about two months after transplant. After one year, T-cell counts and TCRbeta diversity mostly came from new T cells.

Unique molecular identifiers tagged the TCRbeta library. MiXCR, run by TCRdb on the PCR reads, gives a single entry per CDR3 protein. The table has around 580,000 distinct CDR3 sequences, approximately 22% seen once. This clonotype has only one observation. The antigen remains unidentified. This sample comprised PBMCs, mostly from graft donor cells, obtained 360 days after TCRalphabeta/CD19-depleted stem cell transplant. The chain recombines TRBV29-1 with TRBJ1-1; 8 nucleotides agree with TRBD1. This sequence was found in a boy in the first two years of life who had a stem cell transplant for acute myeloid leukemia, so the T cells may come from the graft donor. In nucleotides, the CDR3 is TGCAGCGTTGAATCGACAGGGGTTGGTACTGAAGCTTTCTTT. Translated: CSVESTGVGTEAFF.